The clone carrying this TCR beta chain occurred a few times. The antigen is unknown. Lacking the conserved final phenylalanine or tryptophan, this CDR3 likely reflects a read error. The CDR3 is made up of 17 amino acids. Germline V CDR1 and CDR2: SQVTM, ANQGSEA. This sample stems from a study of tumor-infiltrating lymphocytes in glioblastoma multiforme. Study-wide results and limits: Unequal TCR RNA per T cell might skew measured clone sizes.

TCR beta libraries were built from RNA through three nested multiplex PCR rounds using modified ARM-PCR. TCRB-specific cDNA synthesis used around 0.5 ug of total RNA. Using its own MiXCR run on the multiplex PCR reads, TCRdb lists one record per CDR3 protein. The sample includes tens of thousands of distinct CDR3 sequences, more than 55% of them seen just once. This TCR derives from a male donor with glioblastoma. The rearrangement uses TRBV29-1 and TRBJ2-7; 10 bases line up with TRBD2. Sequenced material: brain tumor tissue. The CDR3 DNA reads as TGCGGCGTTGTTCGGCTAGCGGGAGATAGGGTAACCTACGAGCAGTACTCC. Encoded protein: CGVVRLAGDRVTYEQYS.